This T cell receptor (beta chain) comes out of a study of Ad26.COV2.S vaccination and SARS-CoV-2 variants. There are 14 residues in the CDR3. With V trimmed by 6 bases and J by 4 bases, 6 bases remained unmatched. CDR1 and CDR2 (germline): MNHEY, SMNVEV (reference sequence). Clones were sequenced by immunoSEQ multiplex PCR, and TCRdb holds only the in-frame ones, with some missing. In the table there are 300,000 to 400,000 clones, approximately 86% of which are singletons. As for this clone: Its antigen is not identified.

Study-wide results and caveats: Measurement of non-spike TCR breadth gave similar results in vaccine and placebo recipients.

The treatment was: around 19 received Ad26.COV2.S at low or high dose, single or two shots; several received placebo; per-sample allocation not given. Sample collection was performed on day 63 after the first vaccine or placebo injection. In Boston, the donor was an adult between 18-55 years of age. This vaccine is an Ad26 vector that expresses the Wuhan-strain SARS-CoV-2 spike. This TCR was sampled from a person aged 18-60 years who received the Ad26.COV2.S COVID-19 vaccine or a placebo. The rearrangement uses TRBV27 and TRBJ2-7; TRBD2 aligns across 10 bases. Source: peripheral blood, taken in a trial of Ad26.COV2.S vaccine versus placebo. The CDR3 bases are TGTGCCAGCAGATTGCTAGCGGGAGAGTACGAGCAGTACTTC. Protein sequence: CASRLLAGEYEQYF.